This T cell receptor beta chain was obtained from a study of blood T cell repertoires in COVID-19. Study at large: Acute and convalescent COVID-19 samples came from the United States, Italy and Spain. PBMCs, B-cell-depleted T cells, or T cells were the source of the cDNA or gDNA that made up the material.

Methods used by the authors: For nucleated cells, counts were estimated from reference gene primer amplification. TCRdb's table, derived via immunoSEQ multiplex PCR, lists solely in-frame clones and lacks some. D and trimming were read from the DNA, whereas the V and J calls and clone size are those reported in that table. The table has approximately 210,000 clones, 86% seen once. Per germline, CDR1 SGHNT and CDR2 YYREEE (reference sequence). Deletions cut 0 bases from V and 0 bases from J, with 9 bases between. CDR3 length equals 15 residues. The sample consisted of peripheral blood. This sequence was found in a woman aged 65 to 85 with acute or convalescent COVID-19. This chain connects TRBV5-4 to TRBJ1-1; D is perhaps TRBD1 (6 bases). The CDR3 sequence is CASSLDGTLNTEAFF. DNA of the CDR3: TGTGCCAGCAGCTTGGACGGGACATTGAACACTGAAGCTTTCTTT.